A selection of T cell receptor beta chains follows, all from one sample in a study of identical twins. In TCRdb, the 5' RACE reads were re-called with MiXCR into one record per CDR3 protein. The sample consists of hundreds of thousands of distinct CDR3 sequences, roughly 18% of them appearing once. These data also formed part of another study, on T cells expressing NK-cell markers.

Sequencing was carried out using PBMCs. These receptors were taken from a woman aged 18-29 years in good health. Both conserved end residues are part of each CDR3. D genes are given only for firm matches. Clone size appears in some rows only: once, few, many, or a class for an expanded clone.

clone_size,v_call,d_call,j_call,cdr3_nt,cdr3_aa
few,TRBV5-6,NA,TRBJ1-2,TGTGCCAGCAGCTTGGAGAGGGGCCGTGGGGGCTACACCTTC,CASSLERGRGGYTF
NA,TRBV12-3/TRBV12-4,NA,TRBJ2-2,TGTGCCAGCTCGGCCCTCACCGGGGAGCTGTTTTTT,CASSALTGELFF
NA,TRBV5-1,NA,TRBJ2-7,TGCGCCAGCAGCTTGAACCCCAGCGCCTACGAGCAGTACTTC,CASSLNPSAYEQYF
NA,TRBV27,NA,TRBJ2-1,TGTGCCACCGGGTACTCCAACAATGAGCAGTTCTTC,CATGYSNNEQFF
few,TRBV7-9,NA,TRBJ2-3,TGTGCCAGCAGCACCGGGAGTGCAGATACGCAGTATTTT,CASSTGSADTQYF
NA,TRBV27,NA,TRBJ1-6,TGTGCCAGCAGTTCGTACGGACAGTTCAGGAATTCACCCCTCCACTTT,CASSSYGQFRNSPLHF
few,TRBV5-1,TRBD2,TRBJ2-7,TGCGCCAGCAGCCTGGGACTAGCGGGAGAAAAATACGAGCAGTACTTC,CASSLGLAGEKYEQYF
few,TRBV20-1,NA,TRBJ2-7,TGCAGTGCTAGCAGAAACTCCTACGAGCAGTACTTC,CSASRNSYEQYF
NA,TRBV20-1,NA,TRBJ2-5,TGCAGTGCTAGAGAAAGCTGGGACGCCATCCAAGAGACCCAGTACTTC,CSARESWDAIQETQYF
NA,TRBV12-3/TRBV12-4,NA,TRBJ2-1,TGTGCCAGCAGTGTCCTTCCTGAGCAGTTCTTC,CASSVLPEQFF
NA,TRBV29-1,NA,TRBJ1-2,TGCAGCGCAATGACAGACCGCCCGGGCTACACCTTC,CSAMTDRPGYTF
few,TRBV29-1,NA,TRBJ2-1,TGCAGCCATGCAGCAAGGACCTACAATGAGCAGTTCTTC,CSHAARTYNEQFF
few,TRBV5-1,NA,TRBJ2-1,TGCGCCAGCAGCTTGTTGGGCCTTCAGGATGAGCAGTTCTTC,CASSLLGLQDEQFF
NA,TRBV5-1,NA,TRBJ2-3,TGCGCCAGCAGCGCAGCTGGGGGGACAGTAGGGACAGATACGCAGTATTTT,CASSAAGGTVGTDTQYF
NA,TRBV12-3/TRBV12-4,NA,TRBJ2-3,TGTGCCAGCAGTGAGAGTCGAAAACGCACAGATACGCAGTATTTT,CASSESRKRTDTQYF
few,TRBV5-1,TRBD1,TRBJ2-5,TGCGCCAGCAGCTTCGGACAGGGGGAAGAGACCCAGTACTTC,CASSFGQGEETQYF
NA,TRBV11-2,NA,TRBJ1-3,TGTGCCAGCAGCTTAGGCCGGGACACTTCTGGAAACACCATATATTTT,CASSLGRDTSGNTIYF
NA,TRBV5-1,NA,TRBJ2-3,TGCGCCAGCAGCAAAACTGAACAGTCAGATACGCAGTATTTT,CASSKTEQSDTQYF
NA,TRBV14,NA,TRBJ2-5,TGTGCCAGCAGCCAAGTACCATGGTCCATTGGGCCCTTCAGACTAGAAGAGACCCAGTACTTC,CASSQVPWSIGPFRLEETQYF
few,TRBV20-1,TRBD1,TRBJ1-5,TGCAGTGCTAGATCGACAGGGGATCAGCCCCAGCATTTT,CSARSTGDQPQHF